This TCR beta chain originates from a study of CD8+CD57+ T cells in acquired aplastic anemia (dated by TCRdb to 2016 to 2018). Regarding the research as a whole: On average, sorted CD4+ and CD8+ cells yielded 3.2 ug of extracted DNA, with a range of roughly 0.18 to 27.4 ug. CD8+CD57+ expansion was defined as frequency above the mean frequency observed in healthy subjects. Paper-wide results and their limitations: Patients and healthy controls showed no significant difference in CD8+ Simpson's diversity (P=0.060). Over 25 CD8+ CDR3 sequences were found in both patients and controls but appeared to be highly expressed in patients and within the immunodominant clones of the patients.

Expansion of CD8+CD57+ cells had been shown by flow cytometry in the patients chosen for sequencing. Every patient had a diagnosis of severe acquired aplastic anemia based on International Study of Aplastic Anemia and Agranulocytosis and Camitta criteria. No patient had received any therapy when blood was sampled. TCR repertoires of sorted CD4+ and CD8+ blood T cells from severe aplastic anemia patients and healthy subjects were deep-sequenced in the study. Patients were enrolled under clinicaltrials.gov protocols 00001620, 01623167, 00001397, 00071045, 00081523 and 00961064 in the USA. Ficoll-Paque density gradient centrifugation was used to isolate peripheral blood mononuclear cells. Before DNA was extracted, CD4+ and CD8+ T cells were sorted using either FACS or magnetic beads. There are many counts of this clonotype. The antigen it binds to is not known. Base qualities are not recorded, but no much larger clone differs from it by a single base.

According to the germline V gene (reference sequence), CDR1 reads LNHDA and CDR2 reads SQIVND. Including cysteine and phenylalanine, the CDR3 has 15 amino acids. Here the CDR3 DNA is all that survives: 45 bases in frame from base 1. V ends up 6 bases short and J 5 bases short, with an unmatched junction base count of 10. Profiling of TCR beta VDJ combinations and CDR3 sequences used genomic DNA as the template. An Illumina HiSeq 2000 was the platform used for TCR repertoire sequencing. From the authors' description of their analysis: TRBV/TRBJ rearrangement plots, CDR3 size and DJ length profiles, and Simpson's diversity index were used to assess repertoires. The most abundant DNA sequence in the deep sequencing data was defined as the immunodominant clone. CDR3 amino acid sequences were screened for sharing across subjects and compared with published repertoires and the VDJdb database. Starting from the raw public reads, TCRdb applied fastp trimming at Q25, assembled clones with MiXCR and retained in-frame beta chains. Identical CDR3 protein sequences are pooled into one entry, listed with their most common genes and DNA. The V and J calls follow TCRdb's processing rather than the paper's. This sample has approximately 180,000 distinct CDR3 sequences in its table, and 40% to 55% of those were observed once. 1.1% of the sample is taken by the ten largest.

Material for sequencing was sorted CD4+, CD8+, or CD8+CD57+ T cells (not recorded which) from PBMCs. This TCR came from a human donor with aplastic anemia. The sequence links TRBV19 to TRBJ1-5; 7 central nucleotides agree with TRBD1. This receptor has the CDR3 CASRLVRQGDQPQHF. DNA sequence: TGTGCCAGTAGGTTGGTGAGACAGGGCGATCAGCCCCAGCATTTT.